This passage covers 17 T cell receptor beta chains from one sample sequenced in a study of technical replicates of blood from a few donors. Some clones are missing from TCRdb's copy, which holds only in-frame ones; the method was immunoSEQ multiplex PCR. The sample records around 29,000 clones, roughly 92% being singletons. The sequenced sample consisted of PBMCs. The receptors derive from a human donor in good health. Some clones in this sample may be carry-over from other donors' samples.

The chain recombines TRBV4-2 with TRBJ1-3; a possible D gene is TRBD1 (6 bases). Trimming removed 4 bases from V and 4 bases from J, with 20 bases in between. This CDR3 is 17 amino acids long. Germline V gene lookup returns CDR1 LGHNA and CDR2 YNFKEQ. CDR3 nucleotide sequence: TGTGCCAGCAGCCTCGACCTGATACAGGGAGACGGAAACACCATATATTTT. Amino acid sequence: CASSLDLIQGDGNTIYF.

This chain joins TRBV2 and TRBJ1-6; D possibly corresponds to TRBD1 (6 bases). V was shortened by 3 bases and J by 6 bases, with 12 bases between the two germline ends. The CDR3 extends over 15 amino acids. Germline CDR1 is SNHLY and CDR2 is FYNNEI. Here the CDR3 reads CASSERGLGNSPLHF. The CDR3 coding sequence is TGTGCCAGCAGTGAGCGGGGGCTAGGTAATTCACCCCTCCACTTT.

The chain uses TRBV10-3 and TRBJ1-4, with 7 bases aligning to TRBD1. Germline-derived CDR1 and CDR2 are ENHRY and SYGVKD. The CDR3 is 13 amino acids. The V and J ends lost 5 bases and 8 bases, in that order; junction bases with no gene match: 5. Written as DNA, the CDR3 is TGTGCCATCAGTCAGGGGGTTCGGGAAAAACTGTTTTTT. Its translation is CAISQGVREKLFF.

This chain links TRBV7-9 with TRBJ1-2; TRBD1 aligns across 9 bases. The V and J ends lost 3 bases and 3 bases, in that order; junction bases with no gene match: 2. The CDR3 loop spans 14 amino acids. Looked up from germline, CDR1 is SEHNR and CDR2 is FQNEAQ (reference sequence). For the CDR3, the DNA is TGTGCCAGCAGCTTCGACAGGGGGGACTATGGCTACACCTTC. It specifies CASSFDRGDYGYTF. Using reference TRBV7-9 and TRBJ1-2 for the parts outside the CDR3, the full variable domain is DTGVSQNPRHKITKRGQNVTFRCDPISEHNRLYWYRQTLGQGPEFLTYFQNEAQLEKSRLLSDRFSAERPKGSFSTLEIQRTEQGDSAMYLCASSFDRGDYGYTFGSGTRLTVV.

The chain combines TRBV6-5 with TRBJ1-2; D is perhaps TRBD1 (5 bases). CDR3 length equals 13 residues. Trimming took 4 bases from V and 6 from J, leaving 12 bases between them. Germline CDR1 reads MNHEY; CDR2 reads SVGAGI. CDR3 sequence reads: CASSSGGTNGYTF. The DNA of the CDR3 is TGTGCCAGCAGTTCCGGAGGGACGAATGGCTACACCTTC.

V gene TRBV4-1 combines with J gene TRBJ1-6; TRBD1 is a possible D gene (6 bases). The V gene lost 2 bases and the J gene lost 9 bases, with 14 bases spanning the gap. The CDR3 is 15 residues long. The germline V gene has CDR1 MGHRA and CDR2 YSYEKL. The DNA for the CDR3 is TGCGCCAGCAGCCAACTCGACCGGGGGGCTTCACCCCTCCACTTT. This gives the protein CASSQLDRGASPLHF.

The V and J genes are TRBV9 and TRBJ2-2; tentatively, D is TRBD2 (6 bases). CDR1 is SGDLS and CDR2 is YYNGEE in the germline V gene. With 2 bases removed from V and 9 bases from J, the gap between germline ends came to 17 bases. The CDR3 totals 15 residues. Here the CDR3 DNA reads TGTGCCAGCAGCGTCAGGACTACCATCGACAGGGAGCTGTTTTTT. It is translated as CASSVRTTIDRELFF.

The chain uses TRBV7-2 and TRBJ2-5; perhaps TRBD2 as D (6 bases). There are 14 residues in the CDR3. Trimming took 2 bases from V and 3 from J, leaving 10 bases between them. Germline V CDR1 and CDR2: SGHTA, FQGNSA. CDR3 DNA: TGTGCCAGCAGCTTAAGGCGGGGCGAAGAGACCCAGTACTTC. It yields the protein CASSLRRGEETQYF.

This clone has a single count. As DNA, the CDR3 is TGTGCCAGCAGCTTGGCCGAGGGCGGTAGCACAGATACGCAGTATTTT. Its protein product is CASSLAEGGSTDTQYF. The chain recombines TRBV5-8 with TRBJ2-3; maybe TRBD2 (5 bases). This CDR3 contains 16 residues. Germline V CDR1 and CDR2: SGHTS, YDEGEE. V lost 0 bases and J 0 bases, leaving 11 bases between the germline ends.

The gene calls are TRBV4-1 and TRBJ1-4; maybe TRBD1 (5 bases). The germline V and J ends were trimmed by 1 base and 7 bases, with 13 bases remaining between them. The CDR3 loop spans 15 amino acids. Germline V gene sequence: CDR1 MGHRA, CDR2 YSYEKL. The CDR3 DNA reads TGCGCCAGCAGCCAAGTAGGAACAGGTATTGAAAAACTGTTTTTT. Translated: CASSQVGTGIEKLFF.

The chain couples TRBV7-3 to TRBJ1-5, with D unresolved. Looked up from germline, CDR1 is SGHTA and CDR2 is FQGTGA. The CDR3 runs 12 residues. Trimming took 5 bases from V and 9 from J, leaving 11 bases between them. CDR3 in DNA: TGTGCCAGCAGCAACGTAGAGCGGCCCCAGCATTTT. Translated: CASSNVERPQHF.

V and J are TRBV19 and TRBJ1-6; 7 bases are a match to TRBD1. The CDR3 runs 13 residues. The V and J ends lost 6 bases and 9 bases, in that order; junction bases with no gene match: 5. Germline assignment: CDR1 LNHDA and CDR2 SQIVND (reference sequence). The CDR3 sequence: CASRRDSFSPLHF. As DNA, the CDR3 is TGTGCCAGTAGACGGGACAGTTTTTCACCCCTCCACTTT.

The chain recombines TRBV5-4 with TRBJ2-7; 8 bases map to TRBD2. The CDR3 totals 14 residues. The germline V gene has CDR1 SGHNT and CDR2 YYREEE (reference sequence). V lost 0 bases to trimming and J lost 7 bases; unmatched junction nucleotides: 6. CDR3 DNA sequence: TGTGCCAGCAGCTTGGCAGCGGGAGCTTCTGAGCAGTACTTC. Amino acids: CASSLAAGASEQYF.

The chain links TRBV19 to TRBJ1-6; TRBD1 agrees at 7 bases. The CDR3 is 16 amino acids. Germline V CDR1 and CDR2: LNHDA, SQIVND (reference sequence). V dropped 3 bases and J dropped 5; count of bases not matched to a gene: 7. CDR3 amino acids: CASSMEGARDNSPLHF. CDR3 nucleotide sequence: TGTGCCAGTAGTATGGAGGGGGCGCGGGATAATTCACCCCTCCACTTT. Full variable domain (missing parts from reference TRBV19 and TRBJ1-6): DGGITQSPKYLFRKEGQNVTLSCEQNLNHDAMYWYRQDPGQGLRLIYYSQIVNDFQKGDIAEGYSVSREKKESFPLTVTSAQKNPTAFYLCASSMEGARDNSPLHFGNGTRLTVT.

The gene calls are TRBV29-1 and TRBJ1-1; no reliable D call. Deletions cut 3 bases from V and 1 base from J, with 12 bases between. The CDR3 has 14 amino acids. CDR1 is SQVTM and CDR2 is ANQGSEA in the germline V gene. The CDR3 loop is CSVEEYYTNTEAFF. DNA of the CDR3: TGCAGCGTTGAGGAATACTATACGAACACTGAAGCTTTCTTT.

The rearrangement uses TRBV6-5 and TRBJ1-1, with D perhaps matching TRBD1 (6 bases). The CDR3 spans 15 residues. V was shortened by 4 bases and J by 5 bases, with 17 bases between the two germline ends. Germline-derived CDR1 and CDR2 are MNHEY and SVGAGI. This CDR3 is CASSWAGQKRTEAFF. The CDR3, as DNA: TGTGCCAGCAGTTGGGCTGGACAGAAGAGGACTGAAGCTTTCTTT.

J is TRBJ1-2 and V is TRBV5-6, with D possibly TRBD1 on 5 matching bases. The CDR3 totals 16 residues. Germline loops: CDR1 SGHDT, CDR2 YYEEEE. The V end was cut by 4 bases, the J end by 7 bases, with 23 bases between. The CDR3 protein is CASSLGRGRGTVGYTF. The CDR3 nucleotides read TGTGCCAGCAGCCTGGGGAGGGGCCGGGGTACTGTTGGCTACACCTTC. The full variable domain, rest sourced from reference TRBV5-6 and TRBJ1-2, is DAGVTQSPTHLIKTRGQQVTLRCSPKSGHDTVSWYQQALGQGPQFIFQYYEEEERQRGNFPDRFSGHQFPNYSSELNVNALLLGDSALYLCASSLGRGRGTVGYTFGSGTRLTVV.